Presented here are 18 T cell receptor beta chains from one specimen sequenced in a study of T cells in Graves' hyperthyroidism and ophthalmopathy (dated by TCRdb to between 2018 and 2020). Libraries were constructed by multiplex PCR. The sample was run on an Illumina HiSeq 2000. TCR beta CDR3 regions were amplified from RNA transcripts. The first round of RT-PCR for the TCR CDR3 was performed with the HTBI primer set and the Qiagen OneStep RT-PCR kit. The public reads were quality trimmed at Q25 with fastp and then assembled into clones with MiXCR by TCRdb, keeping productive beta chains. For every CDR3 protein sequence, its rows merge into one entry that carries the most common genes and DNA. The sample yields about 320,000 distinct CDR3 sequences; approximately 17% were counted once. The ten largest clones represent roughly 33% of the sample. Input material: blood. These receptors originate from a young man with Graves' hyperthyroidism.

In this sample, this clonotype turned up many times. J is TRBJ2-4 and V is TRBV7-3; D not resolved. Germline CDR1 SGHTA, CDR2 FQGTGA. V lost 5 bases, J lost 4 bases, and 12 bases lay in between. The CDR3 extends over 14 amino acids. This CDR3 is CASSLGPEKNIQYF. CDR3 DNA: TGTGCCAGCAGCCTGGGCCCCGAAAAAAACATTCAGTACTTC.

A remark on this clonotype: An end of the junction does not agree with germline; a read error may underlie this. The chain uses TRBV7-3 and TRBJ2-1, with 8 bases matching TRBD2. Germline V CDR1 and CDR2: SGHTA, FQGTGA. This CDR3 is 15 amino acids long. The DNA of the CDR3 is TGTGCCAGCAGCTTAGGGGCGGGGGGCCTCAATGGGCAGTTCTTC. Its protein product is CASSLGAGGLNGQFF. The complete variable domain, with remaining parts taken from reference TRBV7-3 and TRBJ2-1, reads GAGVSQTPSNKVTEKGKYVELRCDPISGHTALYWYRQSLGQGPEFLIYFQGTGAADDSGLPNDRFFAVRPEGSVSTLKIQRTERGDSAVYLCASSLGAGGLNGQFFGPGTRLTVL.

The table lists this clonotype with many counts. J is TRBJ1-4 and V is TRBV5-1; TRBD1 matches at 11 bases. J was trimmed by 2 bases and V by 4 bases; bases with no gene match: 7. The CDR3 is 17 amino acids. CDR1 and CDR2 (germline): SGHRS, YFSETQ. The chain's CDR3 is CASSPGQGATTNEKLFF. The CDR3 DNA reads as TGCGCCAGCAGCCCCGGACAGGGGGCTACTACTAATGAAAAACTGTTTTTT.

This clonotype was observed a handful of times. The junction and the germline gene differ at one end; a read error may be behind it. The chain employs TRBV6-1 and TRBJ2-5; the D is unclear. Per germline, CDR1 MNHNS and CDR2 SASEGT. The CDR3 is 13 amino acids. CDR3 amino acids: CASREPETAQEHF. The CDR3, as DNA: TGTGCCAGCAGAGAACCTGAAACCGCCCAGGAACACTTC.

In this sample, this clonotype turned up a few times. The V call is TRBV6-5, the J call TRBJ2-5, with D possibly being TRBD2 (6 bases). The CDR3 loop spans 16 amino acids. CDR1 is MNHEY, CDR2 SVGAGI, per germline. V gave up 4 bases and J gave up 4 bases, with 19 bases separating them. In DNA form, the CDR3 reads TGTGCCAGCAGTTCTCTGACTAGTCGTAGTGGAGAGACCCAGTACTTC. Translation gives CASSSLTSRSGETQYF.

This clonotype was found a few times. The genes are TRBV7-9 and TRBJ2-1; possible D gene TRBD1, 5 bases. CDR1 and CDR2 from the germline V gene are SEHNR and FQNEAQ (reference sequence). This CDR3 region has 14 residues. V lost 4 bases and J lost 5, with 12 bases in between. The CDR3: CASSSIGQDNEQFF. CDR3 DNA: TGTGCCAGCAGCTCGATCGGACAAGACAATGAGCAGTTCTTC.

This clonotype was detected only a few times. J is TRBJ2-1 and V is TRBV7-9; 12 bases match TRBD2. After removal of 8 bases from V and 4 bases from J, the junction contained 6 bases not matched to a gene. The CDR3 runs 15 residues. Germline CDR1 SEHNR, CDR2 FQNEAQ (reference sequence). CDR3 nucleotide sequence: TGTGCCAGCGGGCTAGCGGGAGGGATGTACAATGAGCAGTTCTTC. Its protein product is CASGLAGGMYNEQFF.

This clonotype was counted at least ten times. This rearrangement joins TRBV24-1 to TRBJ2-5; 8 bases match TRBD1. The CDR3 spans 16 residues. Germline lookup yields CDR1 KGHDR and CDR2 SFDVKD. After removal of 5 bases from V and 2 bases from J, the junction contained 9 bases not matched to a gene. CDR3: CATSGPAGTGQETQYF. CDR3 bases: TGTGCCACCAGTGGTCCGGCGGGGACAGGTCAAGAGACCCAGTACTTC.

This clonotype was counted only a few times. The chain couples TRBV6-2 or TRBV6-3 to TRBJ1-5, with D possibly TRBD1 on 5 matching bases. The V end was cut by 5 bases, the J end by 0 bases, with 8 bases between. From germline, CDR1 is MNHEY and CDR2 SVGEGT. The length of the CDR3 is 14 residues. CDR3 sequence (DNA): TGTGCCAGCAGTCCCAGGGCTAGCAATCAGCCCCAGCATTTT. Translation gives CASSPRASNQPQHF.

This clonotype has ten or more counts. The chain links TRBV11-2 to TRBJ1-1, with D unclear. The germline V and J ends were trimmed by 1 base and 0 bases, with 9 bases remaining between them. In germline, CDR1 is SGHAT, CDR2 FQNNGV. CDR3 length equals 15 residues. The CDR3 bases are TGTGCCAGCAGCTTAGCGGGGTGGTTGAACACTGAAGCTTTCTTT. This encodes CASSLAGWLNTEAFF.

Notes on this clonotype: Being one base from a much bigger clone, this may be a read error. The chain couples TRBV18 to TRBJ1-6, with D unclear. Per germline, CDR1 KGHSH and CDR2 LQKENI. The CDR3 contains 14 residues. The CDR3 bases are TGTACCAGCTCACTTCTCCGAGGGAATTCACCCCTCCACTTT. It translates to CTSSLLRGNSPLHF.

This clonotype was observed at least ten times. The gene calls are TRBV2 and TRBJ1-2; D is undetermined. Germline V CDR1 and CDR2: SNHLY, FYNNEI. Trimming removed 7 bases at V and 8 bases at J, with 17 bases between. This CDR3 has 13 amino acids. CDR3 nucleotides: TGTGCCAGCATTCTGTCGAGGGCAGAGGGCTACACCTTC. Translating it yields CASILSRAEGYTF.

The V and J genes are TRBV11-2 and TRBJ2-1; 12 bases agree with TRBD2. CDR1 and CDR2 from the germline V gene are SGHAT and FQNNGV. The CDR3 is 16 amino acids. Losses at the gene ends were 4 bases for V and 9 bases for J; bases not matched to a gene: 10. CDR3 in DNA: TGTGCCAGCAGCTCCTACGGGACTAGCGGGTCGGGTGAGCAGTTCTTC. Its translation is CASSSYGTSGSGEQFF. The full variable domain, with the rest looked up from reference TRBV11-2 and TRBJ2-1, is EAGVAQSPRYKIIEKRQSVAFWCNPISGHATLYWYQQILGQGPKLLIQFQNNGVVDDSQLPKDRFSAERLKGVDSTLKIQPAKLEDSAVYLCASSSYGTSGSGEQFFGPGTRLTVL.

This clonotype was picked up a small number of times. This chain joins TRBV20-1 and TRBJ1-2; D is possibly TRBD1 (5 bases). Deletions cut 2 bases from V and 2 bases from J, with 12 bases between. CDR3 length equals 14 residues. Germline loops: CDR1 DFQATT, CDR2 SNEGSKA (reference sequence). CDR3 loop: CSARSSGRNYGYTF. CDR3 bases: TGCAGTGCTAGATCCTCAGGGCGGAACTATGGCTACACCTTC.

This clonotype appeared many times. This chain connects TRBV28 to TRBJ2-3, with 14 positions matching TRBD2. From germline, CDR1 is MDHEN and CDR2 SYDVKM. The CDR3 spans 18 residues. V was clipped by 6 bases and J by 8 bases; unmatched bases: 16. The CDR3 spells CASSSTRLAGGRSATQYF. The DNA of the CDR3 is TGTGCCAGCAGCTCCACTCGACTAGCGGGAGGGAGATCGGCTACGCAGTATTTT. Variable domain in full (rest from reference TRBV28 and TRBJ2-3): DVKVTQSSRYLVKRTGEKVFLECVQDMDHENMFWYRQDPGLGLRLIYFSYDVKMKEKGDIPEGYSVSREKKERFSLILESASTNQTSMYLCASSSTRLAGGRSATQYFGPGTRLTVL.

This clonotype was detected a few times. J is TRBJ2-7 and V is TRBV11-2, with D perhaps being TRBD1 or TRBD2 (6 bases each). This CDR3 has 17 residues. The V end lost 7 bases, the J end lost 5 bases, and 27 bases lay between the germline ends. Germline assignment: CDR1 SGHAT and CDR2 FQNNGV. This CDR3 is CASTHGGTGPPRNEQYF. The CDR3 bases are TGTGCCAGCACCCACGGGGGAACAGGGCCCCCCCGGAACGAGCAGTACTTC.

This clonotype was seen ten or more times. J is TRBJ2-1 and V is TRBV2; tentative D call: TRBD2 (5 bases). The CDR3 has 14 residues. The V gene's germline CDR1 is SNHLY and CDR2 FYNNEI. V was pared by 10 bases and J by 1 base, with 14 bases between. DNA for the CDR3: TGTGCCACCACAAGCGGAAAGTCCTACAATGAGCAGTTCTTC. Encoded protein: CATTSGKSYNEQFF.

The chain recombines TRBV4-1 with TRBJ2-7; possible D gene TRBD2, 5 bases. This CDR3 spans 13 amino acids. Germline loops: CDR1 MGHRA, CDR2 YSYEKL. Trimming took 1 base from V and 4 from J, leaving 8 bases between them. CDR3 nucleotides: TGCGCCAGCAGCCAAGGGCCGGGATACGAGCAGTACTTC. As protein: CASSQGPGYEQYF.